This TCR beta chain was sequenced for a study of T cell repertoires in MIS-A myocarditis. Generated by immunoSEQ multiplex PCR, the TCRdb table keeps only in-frame clones and is missing some. The sample includes around 10,000 clones, around 89% seen only once; the top ten take 2% to 2.5%. The CDR3 extends over 15 amino acids. Germline CDR1 is GTSNPN and CDR2 is SVGIG (reference sequence). The V and J ends lost 0 bases and 3 bases respectively, with 15 bases between them. The chain links TRBV30 to TRBJ2-7; D is unclear. The sequenced sample consisted of thoracic lymph node tissue obtained at autopsy. The TCR originated in a man between 18 and 29 years old with fulminant myocarditis from multisystem inflammatory syndrome in adults (MIS-A) after COVID-19. This chain's CDR3 is CAWSVLKGLSYEQYF. As DNA, the CDR3 is TGTGCCTGGAGTGTACTTAAGGGTTTAAGCTACGAGCAGTACTTC.